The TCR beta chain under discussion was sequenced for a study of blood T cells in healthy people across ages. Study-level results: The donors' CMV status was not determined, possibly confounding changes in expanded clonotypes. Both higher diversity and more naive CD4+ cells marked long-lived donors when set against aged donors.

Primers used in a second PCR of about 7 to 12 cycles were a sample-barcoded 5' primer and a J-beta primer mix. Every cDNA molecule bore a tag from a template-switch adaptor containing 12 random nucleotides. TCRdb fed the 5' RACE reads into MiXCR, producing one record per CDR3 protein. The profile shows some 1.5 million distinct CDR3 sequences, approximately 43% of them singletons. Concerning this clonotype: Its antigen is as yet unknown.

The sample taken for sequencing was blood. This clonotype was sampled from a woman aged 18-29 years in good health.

CDR3 bases: TGTGCCAGCAGCTTAATAGCAACCCTAAGAGAAGAGCAGTTCTTC. Its translation: CASSLIATLREEQFF. The chain has TRBV7-9 and TRBJ2-1; no clear D. The CDR3 is 15 amino acids. Deletions cut 2 bases from V and 10 bases from J, with 18 bases between. The V gene's germline CDR1 is SEHNR and CDR2 FQNEAQ (reference sequence).